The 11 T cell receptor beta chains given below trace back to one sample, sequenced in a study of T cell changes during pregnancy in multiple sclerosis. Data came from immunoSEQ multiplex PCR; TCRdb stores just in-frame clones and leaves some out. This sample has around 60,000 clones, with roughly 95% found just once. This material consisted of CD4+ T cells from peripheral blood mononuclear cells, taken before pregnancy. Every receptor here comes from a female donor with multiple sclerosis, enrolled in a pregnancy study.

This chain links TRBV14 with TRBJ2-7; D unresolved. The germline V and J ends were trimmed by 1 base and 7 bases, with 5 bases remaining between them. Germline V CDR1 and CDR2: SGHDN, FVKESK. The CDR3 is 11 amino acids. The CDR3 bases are TGTGCCAGCAGCCAAGTCCTAGAGCAGTACTTC. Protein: CASSQVLEQYF.

The CDR3 spells CASSLRLAGSEQYF. The CDR3 region has the DNA TGTGCCAGCAGCTTGCGACTAGCGGGATCCGAGCAGTACTTC. The V and J genes are TRBV5-4 and TRBJ2-7; TRBD2 matches at 11 bases. Germline trimming cut 1 base from V and 6 bases from J; bases unmatched to any gene: 3. CDR1 is SGHNT and CDR2 is YYREEE in the germline V gene (reference sequence). The CDR3 runs to 14 residues.

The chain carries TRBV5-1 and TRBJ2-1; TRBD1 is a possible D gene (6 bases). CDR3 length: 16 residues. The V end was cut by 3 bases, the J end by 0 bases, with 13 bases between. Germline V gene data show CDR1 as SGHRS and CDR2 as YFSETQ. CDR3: CASSSGQYSSYNEQFF. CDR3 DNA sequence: TGCGCCAGCAGCTCTGGACAGTACTCCTCCTACAATGAGCAGTTCTTC.

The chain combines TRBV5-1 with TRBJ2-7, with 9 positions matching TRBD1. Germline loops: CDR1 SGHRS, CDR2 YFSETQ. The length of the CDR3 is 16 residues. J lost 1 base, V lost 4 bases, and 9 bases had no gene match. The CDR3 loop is CASSTGYRGPSYEQYF. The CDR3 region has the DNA TGCGCCAGCAGCACCGGATACAGGGGGCCATCCTACGAGCAGTACTTC.

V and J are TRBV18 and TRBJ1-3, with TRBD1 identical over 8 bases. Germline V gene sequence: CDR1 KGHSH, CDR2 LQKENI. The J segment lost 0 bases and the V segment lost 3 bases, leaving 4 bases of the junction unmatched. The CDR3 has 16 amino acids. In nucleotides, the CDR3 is TGTGCCAGCTCACCGACAGGGGTTCTCTCTGGAAACACCATATATTTT. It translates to CASSPTGVLSGNTIYF.

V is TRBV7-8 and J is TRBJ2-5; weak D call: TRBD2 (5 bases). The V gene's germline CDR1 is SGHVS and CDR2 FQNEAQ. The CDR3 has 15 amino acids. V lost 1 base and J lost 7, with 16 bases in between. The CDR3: CASSLGGGPGGTQYF. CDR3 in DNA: TGTGCCAGCAGCTTAGGTGGCGGGCCGGGCGGGACCCAGTACTTC.

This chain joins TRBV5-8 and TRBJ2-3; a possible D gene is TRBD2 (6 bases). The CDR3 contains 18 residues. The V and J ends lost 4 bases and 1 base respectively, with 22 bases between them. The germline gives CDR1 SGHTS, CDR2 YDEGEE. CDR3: CASSPGVRTSDGTDTQYF. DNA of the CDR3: TGTGCCAGCAGCCCGGGGGTTAGGACATCCGACGGCACAGATACGCAGTATTTT.

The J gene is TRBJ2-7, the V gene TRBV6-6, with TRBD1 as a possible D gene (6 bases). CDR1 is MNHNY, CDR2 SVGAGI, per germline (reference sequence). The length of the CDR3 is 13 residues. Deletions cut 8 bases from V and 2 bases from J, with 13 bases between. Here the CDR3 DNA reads TGTGCCAGCGTTCGAGGACAGCCCTACGAGCAGTACTTC. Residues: CASVRGQPYEQYF.

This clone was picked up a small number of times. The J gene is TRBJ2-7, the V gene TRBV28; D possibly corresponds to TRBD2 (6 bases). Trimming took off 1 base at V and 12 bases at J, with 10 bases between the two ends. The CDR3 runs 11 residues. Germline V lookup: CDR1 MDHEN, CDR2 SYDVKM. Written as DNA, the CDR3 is TGTGCCAGCAGTTTATCGAGGGACTGGTACTTC. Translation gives CASSLSRDWYF. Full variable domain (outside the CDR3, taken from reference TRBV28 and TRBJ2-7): DVKVTQSSRYLVKRTGEKVFLECVQDMDHENMFWYRQDPGLGLRLIYFSYDVKMKEKGDIPEGYSVSREKKERFSLILESASTNQTSMYLCASSLSRDWYFGPGTRLTVT.

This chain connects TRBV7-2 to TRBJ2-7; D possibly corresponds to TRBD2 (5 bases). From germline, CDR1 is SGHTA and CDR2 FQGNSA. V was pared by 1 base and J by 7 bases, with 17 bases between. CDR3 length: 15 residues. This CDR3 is CASSLVLGSSGEQYF. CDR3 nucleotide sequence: TGTGCCAGCAGCTTAGTACTAGGATCTTCTGGGGAGCAGTACTTC.

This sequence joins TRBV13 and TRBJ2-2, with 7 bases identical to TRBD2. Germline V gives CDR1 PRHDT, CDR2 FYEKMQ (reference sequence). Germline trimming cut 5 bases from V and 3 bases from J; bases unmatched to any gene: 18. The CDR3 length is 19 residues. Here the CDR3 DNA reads TGTGCCAGCAGCCCCAATCAGCGGGACCGTAGCTGGGACACCGGGGAGCTGTTTTTT. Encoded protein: CASSPNQRDRSWDTGELFF.